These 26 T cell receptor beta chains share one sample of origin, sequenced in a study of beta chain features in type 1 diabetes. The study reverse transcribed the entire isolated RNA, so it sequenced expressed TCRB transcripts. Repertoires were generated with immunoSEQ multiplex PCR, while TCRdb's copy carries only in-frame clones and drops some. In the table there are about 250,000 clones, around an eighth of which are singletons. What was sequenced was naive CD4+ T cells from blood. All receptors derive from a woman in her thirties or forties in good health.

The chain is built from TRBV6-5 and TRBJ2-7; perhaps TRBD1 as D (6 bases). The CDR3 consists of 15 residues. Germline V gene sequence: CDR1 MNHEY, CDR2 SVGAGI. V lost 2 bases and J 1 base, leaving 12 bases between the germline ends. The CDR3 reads CASSYLTGSSYEQYF. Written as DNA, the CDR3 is TGTGCCAGCAGTTACCTTACAGGGTCATCCTACGAGCAGTACTTC.

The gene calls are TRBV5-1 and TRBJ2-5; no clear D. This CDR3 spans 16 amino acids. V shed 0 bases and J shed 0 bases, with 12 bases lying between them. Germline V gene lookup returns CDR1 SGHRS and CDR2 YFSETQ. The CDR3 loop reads CASSLGPSRNQETQYF. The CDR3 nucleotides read TGCGCCAGCAGCTTGGGTCCTAGTAGGAACCAAGAGACCCAGTACTTC.

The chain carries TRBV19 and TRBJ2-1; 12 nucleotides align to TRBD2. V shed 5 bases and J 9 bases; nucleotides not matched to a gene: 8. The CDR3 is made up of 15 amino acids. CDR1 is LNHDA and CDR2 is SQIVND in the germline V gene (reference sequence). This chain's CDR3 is CASSSASGGAIEQFF. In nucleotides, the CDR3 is TGTGCCAGTAGTTCGGCTAGCGGGGGGGCCATTGAGCAGTTCTTC.

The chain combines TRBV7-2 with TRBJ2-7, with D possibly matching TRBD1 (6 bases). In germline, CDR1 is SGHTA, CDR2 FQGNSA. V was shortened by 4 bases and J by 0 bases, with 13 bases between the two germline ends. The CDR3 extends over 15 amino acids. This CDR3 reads CASSYRRGSSYEQYF. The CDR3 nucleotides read TGTGCCAGCAGCTATCGCAGGGGTAGCTCCTACGAGCAGTACTTC.

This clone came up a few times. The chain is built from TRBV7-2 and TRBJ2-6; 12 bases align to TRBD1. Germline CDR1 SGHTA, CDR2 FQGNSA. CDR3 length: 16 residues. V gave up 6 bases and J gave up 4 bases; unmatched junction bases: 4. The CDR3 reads CASRGQGALGANVLTF. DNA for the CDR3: TGTGCCAGCAGGGGACAGGGGGCGCTCGGGGCCAACGTCCTGACTTTC.

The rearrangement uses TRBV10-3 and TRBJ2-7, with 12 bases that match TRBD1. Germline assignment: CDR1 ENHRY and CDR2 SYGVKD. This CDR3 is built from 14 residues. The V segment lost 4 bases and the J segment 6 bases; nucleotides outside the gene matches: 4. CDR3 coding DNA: TGTGCCATCAGTGGGGGGACAGGGGGCTCCGAGCAGTACTTC. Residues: CAISGGTGGSEQYF.

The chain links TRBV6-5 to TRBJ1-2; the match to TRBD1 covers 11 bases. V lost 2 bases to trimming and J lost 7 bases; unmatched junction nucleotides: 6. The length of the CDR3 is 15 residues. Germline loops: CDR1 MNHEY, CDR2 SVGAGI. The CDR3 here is CASSYTWDRGVGYTF. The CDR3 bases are TGTGCCAGCAGTTACACCTGGGACAGGGGGGTTGGCTACACCTTC.

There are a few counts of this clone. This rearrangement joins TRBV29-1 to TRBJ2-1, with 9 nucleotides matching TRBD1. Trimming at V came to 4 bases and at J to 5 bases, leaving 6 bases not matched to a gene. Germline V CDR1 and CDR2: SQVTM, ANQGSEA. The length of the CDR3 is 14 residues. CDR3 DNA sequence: TGCAGCGTTGGTTGGACAGGGGCCGACAATGAGCAGTTCTTC. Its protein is CSVGWTGADNEQFF.

CDR3 region: CASSAEPGAYEQYF. CDR3 sequence (DNA): TGCGCCAGCAGCGCGGAACCAGGGGCATACGAGCAGTACTTC. The rearrangement links TRBV5-1 to TRBJ2-7, with a possible D match to TRBD1 (6 bases). Germline V CDR1 and CDR2: SGHRS, YFSETQ. CDR3 length: 14 amino acids. Trimming shortened V by 4 bases and J by 4 bases, and 15 bases separated the two germline ends.

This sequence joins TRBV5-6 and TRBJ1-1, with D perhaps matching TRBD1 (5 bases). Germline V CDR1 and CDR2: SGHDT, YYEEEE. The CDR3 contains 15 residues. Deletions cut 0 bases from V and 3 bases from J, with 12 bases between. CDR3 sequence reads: CASSLGRVGYTEAFF. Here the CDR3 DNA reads TGTGCCAGCAGCTTGGGCAGGGTGGGGTACACTGAAGCTTTCTTT.

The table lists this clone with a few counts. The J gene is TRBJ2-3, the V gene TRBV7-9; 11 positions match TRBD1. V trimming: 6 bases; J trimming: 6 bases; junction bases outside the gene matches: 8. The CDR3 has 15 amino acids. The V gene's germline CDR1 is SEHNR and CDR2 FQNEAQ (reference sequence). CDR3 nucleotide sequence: TGTGCCAGCAGACCCTCTCGGACAGGGGGCGATACGCAGTATTTT. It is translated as CASRPSRTGGDTQYF.

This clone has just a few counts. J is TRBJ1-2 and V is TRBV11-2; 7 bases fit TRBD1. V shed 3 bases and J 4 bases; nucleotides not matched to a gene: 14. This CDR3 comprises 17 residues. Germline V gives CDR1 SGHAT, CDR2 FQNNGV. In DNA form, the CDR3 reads TGTGCCAGCAGCTTGGGTATCCGGGGACAGAGCTTCTATGGCTACACCTTC. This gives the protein CASSLGIRGQSFYGYTF.

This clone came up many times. The CDR3 loop is CASSQVSRGIAGELFF. The CDR3 DNA reads TGTGCCAGCAGCCAAGTATCCAGGGGCATCGCCGGGGAGCTGTTTTTT. This sequence joins TRBV14 and TRBJ2-2, with D possibly being TRBD1 (6 bases). V lost 1 base to trimming and J lost 6 bases, with 15 bases between them. Germline lookup yields CDR1 SGHDN and CDR2 FVKESK. This CDR3 spans 16 amino acids.

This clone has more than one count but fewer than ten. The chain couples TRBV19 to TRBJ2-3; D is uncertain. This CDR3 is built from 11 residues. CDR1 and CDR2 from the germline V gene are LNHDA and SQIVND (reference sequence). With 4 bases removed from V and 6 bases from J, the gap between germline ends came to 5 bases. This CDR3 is CASSTVDTQYF. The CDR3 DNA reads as TGTGCCAGTAGTACGGTGGATACGCAGTATTTT.

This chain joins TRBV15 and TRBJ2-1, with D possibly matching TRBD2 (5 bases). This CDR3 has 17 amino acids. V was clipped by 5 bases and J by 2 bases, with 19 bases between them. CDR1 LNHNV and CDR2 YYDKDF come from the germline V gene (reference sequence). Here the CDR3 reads CATSATNKFLPYNEQFF. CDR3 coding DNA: TGTGCCACCAGCGCGACTAACAAGTTCCTCCCCTACAATGAGCAGTTCTTC.

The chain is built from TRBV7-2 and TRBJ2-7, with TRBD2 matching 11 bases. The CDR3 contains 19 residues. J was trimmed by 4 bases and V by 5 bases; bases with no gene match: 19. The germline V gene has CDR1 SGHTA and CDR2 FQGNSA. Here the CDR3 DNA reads TGTGCCAGCAGCGAAGGTGGTAGCGGGGGGGCCTCCTACCCATACGAGCAGTACTTC. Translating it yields CASSEGGSGGASYPYEQYF.

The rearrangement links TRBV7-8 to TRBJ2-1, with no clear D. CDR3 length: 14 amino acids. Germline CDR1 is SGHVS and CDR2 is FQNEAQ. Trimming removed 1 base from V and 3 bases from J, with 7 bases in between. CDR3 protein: CASSLERNYNEQFF. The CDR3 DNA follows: TGTGCCAGCAGCTTAGAGAGGAACTACAATGAGCAGTTCTTC.

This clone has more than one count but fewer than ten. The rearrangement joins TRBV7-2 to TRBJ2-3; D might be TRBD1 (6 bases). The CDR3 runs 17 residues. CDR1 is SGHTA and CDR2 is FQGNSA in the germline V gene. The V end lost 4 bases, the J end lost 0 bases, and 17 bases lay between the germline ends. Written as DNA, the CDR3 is TGTGCCAGCAGCTATTGGGGGCCGGACACAAGCACAGATACGCAGTATTTT. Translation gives CASSYWGPDTSTDTQYF.

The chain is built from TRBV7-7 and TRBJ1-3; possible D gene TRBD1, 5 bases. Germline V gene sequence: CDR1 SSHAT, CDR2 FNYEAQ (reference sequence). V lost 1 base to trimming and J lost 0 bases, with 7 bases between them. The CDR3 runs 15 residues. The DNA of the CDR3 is TGTGCCAGCAGCTTAGACGGGGGCTCTGGAAACACCATATATTTT. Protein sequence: CASSLDGGSGNTIYF.

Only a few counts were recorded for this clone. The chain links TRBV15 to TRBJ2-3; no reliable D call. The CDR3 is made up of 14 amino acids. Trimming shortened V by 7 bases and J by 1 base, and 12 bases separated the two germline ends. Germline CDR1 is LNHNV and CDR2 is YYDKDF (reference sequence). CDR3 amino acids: CATKSEARTDTQYF. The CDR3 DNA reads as TGTGCCACCAAATCCGAGGCCCGCACAGATACGCAGTATTTT.

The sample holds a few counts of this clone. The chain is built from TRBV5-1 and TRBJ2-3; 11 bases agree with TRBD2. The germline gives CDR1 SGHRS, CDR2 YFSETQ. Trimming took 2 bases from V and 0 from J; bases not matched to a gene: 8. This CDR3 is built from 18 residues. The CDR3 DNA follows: TGCGCCAGCAGCTTCCTACTAGCGGGGGCCACTAGCACAGATACGCAGTATTTT. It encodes CASSFLLAGATSTDTQYF.

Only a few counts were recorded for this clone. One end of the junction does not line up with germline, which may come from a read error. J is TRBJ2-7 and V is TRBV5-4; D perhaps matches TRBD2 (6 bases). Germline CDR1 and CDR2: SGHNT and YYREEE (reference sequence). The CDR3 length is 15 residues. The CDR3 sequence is CASSRALGGSYEQYF. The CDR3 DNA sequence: TGCGCCAGCAGCCGGGCCCTGGGGGGCTCCTACGAGCAGTACTTC.

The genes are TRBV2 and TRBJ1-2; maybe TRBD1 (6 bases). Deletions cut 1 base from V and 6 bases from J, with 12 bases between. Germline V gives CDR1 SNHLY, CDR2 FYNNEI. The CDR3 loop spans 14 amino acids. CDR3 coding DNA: TGTGCCAGCAGTGAAGTACGGGGGGCGGATGGCTACACCTTC. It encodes CASSEVRGADGYTF.

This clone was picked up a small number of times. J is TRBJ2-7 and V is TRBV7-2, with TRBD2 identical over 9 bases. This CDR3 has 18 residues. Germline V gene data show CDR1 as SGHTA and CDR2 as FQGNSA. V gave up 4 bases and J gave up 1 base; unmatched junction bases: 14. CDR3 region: CASSSTGLLAGRSYEQYF. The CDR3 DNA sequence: TGTGCCAGCAGCTCGACGGGGCTCCTAGCGGGGCGGTCCTACGAGCAGTACTTC. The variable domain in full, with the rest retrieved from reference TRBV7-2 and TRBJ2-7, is GAGVSQSPSNKVTEKGKDVELRCDPISGHTALYWYRQSLGQGLEFLIYFQGNSAPDKSGLPSDRFSAERTGGSVSTLTIQRTQQEDSAVYLCASSSTGLLAGRSYEQYFGPGTRLTVT.

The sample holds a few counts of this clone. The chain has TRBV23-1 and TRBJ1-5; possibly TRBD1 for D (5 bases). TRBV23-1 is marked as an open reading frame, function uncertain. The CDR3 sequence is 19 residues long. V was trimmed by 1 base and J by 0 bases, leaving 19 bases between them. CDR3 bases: TGCGCCAGCAGTCAATGCTTCAGGGAAGGTAACATTAGCAATCAGCCCCAGCATTTT. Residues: CASSQCFREGNISNQPQHF.

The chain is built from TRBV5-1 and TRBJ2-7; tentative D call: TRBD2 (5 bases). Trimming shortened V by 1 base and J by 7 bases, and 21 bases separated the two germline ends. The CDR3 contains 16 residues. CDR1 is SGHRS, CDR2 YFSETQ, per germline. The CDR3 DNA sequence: TGCGCCAGCAGCTTGTTCATCAGGTCGGGCCCGGGGGAGCAGTACTTC. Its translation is CASSLFIRSGPGEQYF.